The 6 T cell receptor beta chains in this list originate from one sample, sequenced in a study of T-cell reconstitution after alpha-beta-depleted transplantation in children. Preparation of the TCRbeta library used unique molecular identifiers. TCRdb itself ran the PCR reads through MiXCR, one entry per CDR3 protein. This sample carries about 980,000 distinct CDR3 sequences, about 31% of them seen once, and the ten largest clones take about 28%. The sample was PBMCs, mostly from graft donor cells, taken 360 days after TCRalphabeta/CD19-depleted stem cell transplant. Every receptor here comes from a boy less than two years old who had a stem cell transplant for SCID, so the T cells may come from the graft donor.

The chain employs TRBV6-5 and TRBJ1-6; the match to TRBD1 covers 8 bases. Germline-derived CDR1 and CDR2 are MNHEY and SVGAGI. The CDR3 covers 15 residues. Trimming at V came to 5 bases and at J to 3 bases, leaving 3 bases not matched to a gene. CDR3 coding DNA: TGTGCCAGCAGTCTCGACAGGGGCTATAATTCACCCCTCCACTTT. Amino acid sequence: CASSLDRGYNSPLHF.

This clonotype turned up a few times. CDR3 amino acids: CASSAGTASNQPQHF. CDR3 in DNA: TGTGCCAGCAGCGCCGGGACAGCGTCTAATCAGCCCCAGCATTTT. The rearrangement joins TRBV9 to TRBJ1-5; 7 nucleotides line up with TRBD1. V lost 3 bases to trimming and J lost 4 bases; unmatched junction nucleotides: 7. The germline V gene encodes CDR1 SGDLS and CDR2 YYNGEE. This CDR3 is 15 amino acids long.

This clonotype was counted between two and nine times. The J gene is TRBJ2-7, the V gene TRBV12-3 or TRBV12-4; D possibly uses TRBD1 or TRBD2 (5 bases each). The CDR3 is 14 residues long. Trimming cost V 5 bases and J 2 bases, with 13 bases left between them. For the CDR3, the DNA is TGTGCCAGCAGTCTATGGGACGCTACCTACGAGCAGTACTTC. Translation gives CASSLWDATYEQYF.

In this sample, this clonotype turned up many times. The chain combines TRBV7-9 with TRBJ2-5; D may correspond to TRBD1 or TRBD2 (6 bases each). The germline CDR1 and CDR2 sequences are SEHNR and FQNEAQ (reference sequence). Trimming took 1 base from V and 4 from J, leaving 13 bases between them. CDR3 length: 15 residues. CDR3 DNA sequence: TGTGCCAGCAGCTTAGTCGGGGGCTCGGGAGAGACCCAGTACTTC. Amino acid sequence: CASSLVGGSGETQYF.

J is TRBJ1-2 and V is TRBV4-1, with unresolved D. V lost 0 bases and J lost 8, with 7 bases in between. The V gene's germline CDR1 is MGHRA and CDR2 YSYEKL. This CDR3 comprises 12 residues. The CDR3 is CASSQDYRGYTF. As DNA, the CDR3 is TGCGCCAGCAGCCAAGATTACCGCGGCTACACCTTC.

CDR3 in amino acids: CASSLIGRGGSYNEQFF. The CDR3 DNA sequence: TGTGCCAGCAGTTTAATTGGGCGGGGGGGATCCTACAATGAGCAGTTCTTC. The V call is TRBV28, the J call TRBJ2-1; TRBD2 matches at 9 bases. Losses at the gene ends were 2 bases for V and 1 base for J; bases not matched to a gene: 6. This CDR3 spans 17 amino acids. Germline lookup yields CDR1 MDHEN and CDR2 SYDVKM.